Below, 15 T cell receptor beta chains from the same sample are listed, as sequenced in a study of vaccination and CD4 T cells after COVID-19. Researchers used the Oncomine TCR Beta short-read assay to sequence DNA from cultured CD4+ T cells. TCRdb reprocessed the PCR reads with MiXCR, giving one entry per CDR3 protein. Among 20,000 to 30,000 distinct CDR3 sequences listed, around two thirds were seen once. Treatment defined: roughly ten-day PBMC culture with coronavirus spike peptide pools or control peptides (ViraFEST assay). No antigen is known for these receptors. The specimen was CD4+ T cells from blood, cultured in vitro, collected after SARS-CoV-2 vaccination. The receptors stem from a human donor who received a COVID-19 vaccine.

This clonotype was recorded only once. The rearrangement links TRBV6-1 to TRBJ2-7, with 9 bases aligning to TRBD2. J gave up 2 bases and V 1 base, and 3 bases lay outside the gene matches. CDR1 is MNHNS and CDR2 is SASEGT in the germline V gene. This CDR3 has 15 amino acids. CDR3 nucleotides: TGTGCCAGCAGTGAAGGAGGCGGGGGGGCCTACGAGCAGTACTTC. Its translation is CASSEGGGGAYEQYF.

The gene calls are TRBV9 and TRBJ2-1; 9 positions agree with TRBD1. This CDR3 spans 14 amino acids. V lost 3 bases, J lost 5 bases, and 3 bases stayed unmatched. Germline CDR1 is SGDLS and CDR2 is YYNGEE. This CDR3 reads CASSGDREDNEQFF. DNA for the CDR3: TGTGCCAGCAGCGGGGACAGGGAGGACAATGAGCAGTTCTTC.

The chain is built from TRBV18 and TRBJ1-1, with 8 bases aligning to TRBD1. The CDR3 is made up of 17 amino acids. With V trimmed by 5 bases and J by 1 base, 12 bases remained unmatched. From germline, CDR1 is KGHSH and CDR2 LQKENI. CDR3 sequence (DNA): TGTGCCAGCTCAAGTCTGGACAGGGTATTGGAGAACACTGAAGCTTTCTTT. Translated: CASSSLDRVLENTEAFF.

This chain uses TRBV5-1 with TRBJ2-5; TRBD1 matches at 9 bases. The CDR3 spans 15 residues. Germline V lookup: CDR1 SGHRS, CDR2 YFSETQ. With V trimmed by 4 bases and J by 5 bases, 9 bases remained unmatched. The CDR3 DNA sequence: TGCGCCAGCAGCCGTTTAACAGGGGGCCAGGAGACCCAGTACTTC. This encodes CASSRLTGGQETQYF.

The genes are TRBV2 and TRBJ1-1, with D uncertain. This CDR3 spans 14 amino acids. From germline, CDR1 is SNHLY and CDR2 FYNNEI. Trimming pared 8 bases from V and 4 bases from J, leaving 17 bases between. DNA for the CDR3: TGTGCCAGCGGAGAACGGGCCTGGAGCACTGAAGCTTTCTTT. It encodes CASGERAWSTEAFF.

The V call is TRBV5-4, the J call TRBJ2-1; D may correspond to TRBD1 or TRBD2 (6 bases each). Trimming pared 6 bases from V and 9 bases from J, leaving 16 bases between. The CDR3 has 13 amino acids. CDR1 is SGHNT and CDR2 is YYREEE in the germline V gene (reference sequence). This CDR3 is CASNLQGGSEQFF. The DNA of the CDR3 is TGTGCCAGCAACCTACAGGGAGGAAGTGAGCAGTTCTTC. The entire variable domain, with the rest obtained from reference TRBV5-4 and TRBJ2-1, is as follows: ETGVTQSPTHLIKTRGQQVTLRCSSQSGHNTVSWYQQALGQGPQFIFQYYREEENGRGNFPPRFSGLQFPNYSSELNVNALELDDSALYLCASNLQGGSEQFFGPGTRLTVL.

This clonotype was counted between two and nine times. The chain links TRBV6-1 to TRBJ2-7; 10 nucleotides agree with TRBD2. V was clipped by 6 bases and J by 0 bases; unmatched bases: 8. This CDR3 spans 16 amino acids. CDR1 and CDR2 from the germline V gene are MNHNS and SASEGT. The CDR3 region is CASRRTSGLDSYEQYF. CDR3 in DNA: TGTGCCAGCAGACGGACTAGCGGACTAGACTCCTACGAGCAGTACTTC.

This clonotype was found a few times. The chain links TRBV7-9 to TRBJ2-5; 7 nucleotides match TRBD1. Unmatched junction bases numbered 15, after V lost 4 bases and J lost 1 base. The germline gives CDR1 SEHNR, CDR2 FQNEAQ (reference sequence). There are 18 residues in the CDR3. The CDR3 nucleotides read TGTGCCAGCAGCTCCCTTCGGGTACAGGGGATATTCCAAGAGACCCAGTACTTC. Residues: CASSSLRVQGIFQETQYF.

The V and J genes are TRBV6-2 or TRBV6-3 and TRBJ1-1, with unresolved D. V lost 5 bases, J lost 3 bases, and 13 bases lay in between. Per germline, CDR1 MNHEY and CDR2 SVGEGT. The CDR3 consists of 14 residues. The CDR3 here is CASSTNKAHTEAFF. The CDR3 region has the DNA TGTGCCAGCAGTACGAACAAGGCGCACACTGAAGCTTTCTTT.

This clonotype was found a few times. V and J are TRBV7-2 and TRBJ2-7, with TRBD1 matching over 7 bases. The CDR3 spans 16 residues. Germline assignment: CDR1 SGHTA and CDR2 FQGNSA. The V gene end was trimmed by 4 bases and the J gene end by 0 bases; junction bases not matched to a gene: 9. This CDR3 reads CASSSRQGFPSYEQYF. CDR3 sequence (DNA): TGTGCCAGCAGCTCCCGACAGGGTTTCCCCTCCTACGAGCAGTACTTC.

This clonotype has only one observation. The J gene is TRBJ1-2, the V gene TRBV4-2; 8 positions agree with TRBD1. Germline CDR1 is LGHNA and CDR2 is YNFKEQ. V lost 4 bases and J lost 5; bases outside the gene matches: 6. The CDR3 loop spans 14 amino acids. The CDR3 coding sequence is TGTGCCAGCAGCCGAGGACAGGGACTATATGGCTACACCTTC. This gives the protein CASSRGQGLYGYTF.

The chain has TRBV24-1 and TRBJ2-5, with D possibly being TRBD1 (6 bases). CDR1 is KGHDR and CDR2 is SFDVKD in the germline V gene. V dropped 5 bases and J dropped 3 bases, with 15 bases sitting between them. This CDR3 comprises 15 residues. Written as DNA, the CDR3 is TGTGCCACCAGTGGGGCAGGGACATTGGAAGAGACCCAGTACTTC. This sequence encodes CATSGAGTLEETQYF.

The CDR3 region is CASSAAGSTEAFF. The DNA for the CDR3 is TGTGCCAGCAGCGCAGCAGGATCCACTGAAGCTTTCTTT. The chain employs TRBV7-2 and TRBJ1-1; D remains ambiguous. V gave up 5 bases and J gave up 4 bases, with 11 bases separating them. Germline CDR1 is SGHTA and CDR2 is FQGNSA. CDR3 length: 13 residues.

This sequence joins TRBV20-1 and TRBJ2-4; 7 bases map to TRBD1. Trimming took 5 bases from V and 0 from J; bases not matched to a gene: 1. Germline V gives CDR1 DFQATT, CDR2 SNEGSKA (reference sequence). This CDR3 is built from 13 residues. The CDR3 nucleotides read TGCAGTGCTCGACAGGGAGCCAAAAACATTCAGTACTTC. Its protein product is CSARQGAKNIQYF.

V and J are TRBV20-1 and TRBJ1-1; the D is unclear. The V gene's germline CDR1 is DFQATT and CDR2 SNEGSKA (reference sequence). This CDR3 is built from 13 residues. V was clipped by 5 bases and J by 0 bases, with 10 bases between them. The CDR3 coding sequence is TGCAGTGCTTACTCGACCTTGAACACTGAAGCTTTCTTT. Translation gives CSAYSTLNTEAFF.